This T cell receptor (beta chain) is drawn from a study of CD8 T cells in ankylosing spondylitis. Overall study results and limits: Reports of some motif variants in reactive arthritis synovial fluid and blood predate this one. Reported data indicate significant enrichment of disease-linked clones within matched ankylosing spondylitis synovial fluid. Disease-associated clonotypes exhibited CD8+ identity and were relatively infrequent in peripheral blood. Ankylosing spondylitis blood seemed to carry a telltale TCR beta motif made of under ten highly homologous variants.

CDR1 is SQVTM, CDR2 ANQGSEA, per germline. This CDR3 is built from 14 residues. Losses at the gene ends were 6 bases for V and 2 bases for J; bases not matched to a gene: 5. A quantitative 5'-RACE method, one with molecular barcodes, was used to make TCR beta libraries. TCRdb analysed the 5' RACE reads with MiXCR anew, one entry per CDR3 protein. The repertoire includes approximately 440,000 distinct CDR3 sequences, under 20% of them detected once, and 0.95% to 1.1% sits in the top ten. This clonotype has at least ten counts. Its cognate antigen is unknown. Material for sequencing was blood, either unsorted or a sorted T cell fraction (not recorded which). This TCR derives from a male donor with ankylosing spondylitis. The chain combines TRBV29-1 with TRBJ2-2; 8 bases line up with TRBD1. The CDR3 nucleotides are TGCAGCGTCAGAGGACAGGGCAACACCGGGGAGCTGTTTTTT. Its translation: CSVRGQGNTGELFF.